The next 11 T cell receptor beta chains were all read from a single sample in a study of blood T cell repertoires in COVID-19. The table came from immunoSEQ multiplex PCR; TCRdb's copy has only in-frame clones and leaves some out. Here the sample spans 250,000 to 350,000 clones, over 75% being singletons. What was sequenced was peripheral blood. Source of these receptors: a man between 18 and 29 years old with active or convalescent COVID-19.

The chain combines TRBV27 with TRBJ2-7; 9 bases line up with TRBD1. The V and J ends lost 3 bases and 5 bases, in that order; junction bases with no gene match: 5. CDR1 and CDR2 from the germline V gene are MNHEY and SMNVEV (reference sequence). This CDR3 has 14 amino acids. This CDR3 reads CASSFGQGRHEQYF. CDR3 nucleotides: TGTGCCAGCAGTTTCGGACAGGGGCGACACGAGCAGTACTTC.

The chain couples TRBV2 to TRBJ1-1; TRBD1 agrees at 8 bases. From germline, CDR1 is SNHLY and CDR2 FYNNEI. V lost 1 base, J lost 3 bases, and 1 base stayed unmatched. CDR3 length equals 14 residues. As DNA, the CDR3 is TGTGCCAGCAGTGAAGGGACAGGGCACACTGAAGCTTTCTTT. It is translated as CASSEGTGHTEAFF.

In its sample, this clone was seen once. J is TRBJ1-1 and V is TRBV9; 10 bases are shared with TRBD1. Trimming took 0 bases from V and 5 from J; bases not matched to a gene: 4. The CDR3 has 15 residues. The V gene's germline CDR1 is SGDLS and CDR2 YYNGEE. The CDR3 is CASSVADRGDTEAFF. The CDR3 DNA follows: TGTGCCAGCAGCGTAGCGGACAGGGGGGATACTGAAGCTTTCTTT.

This chain uses TRBV14 with TRBJ1-1; D gene ambiguous. Germline CDR1 SGHDN, CDR2 FVKESK. V was pared by 1 base and J by 9 bases, with 12 bases between. The CDR3 is 13 residues long. The CDR3 loop is CASSQVGSIQAFF. The CDR3 bases are TGTGCCAGCAGCCAAGTAGGGAGTATACAAGCTTTCTTT.

This clone was counted once. The V call is TRBV5-6, the J call TRBJ1-1; unclear D gene. Between the trimmed V and J ends, which lost 0 bases and 7 bases, there was a span of 16 bases. The CDR3 totals 15 residues. The germline V gene has CDR1 SGHDT and CDR2 YYEEEE. The CDR3 loop reads CASSLADKLNGEAFF. DNA of the CDR3: TGTGCCAGCAGCTTGGCAGACAAGCTCAACGGTGAAGCTTTCTTT.

The CDR3 loop is CASNSGGGNTEAFF. Written as DNA, the CDR3 is TGTGCCAGCAATTCGGGAGGGGGCAACACTGAAGCTTTCTTT. This rearrangement joins TRBV14 to TRBJ1-1; 7 nucleotides match TRBD1. V was pared by 7 bases and J by 2 bases, with 7 bases of the junction left unmatched. The CDR3 has 14 residues. Per the germline V gene, CDR1 is SGHDN and CDR2 is FVKESK.

The chain carries TRBV6-5 and TRBJ2-3, with 9 bases aligning to TRBD1. Looked up from germline, CDR1 is MNHEY and CDR2 is SVGAGI. The CDR3 has 14 amino acids. The J segment lost 3 bases and the V segment lost 6 bases, leaving 4 bases of the junction unmatched. CDR3 protein: CASRQTGGTDTQYF. CDR3 sequence (DNA): TGTGCCAGCAGACAGACAGGGGGAACAGATACGCAGTATTTT.

The rearrangement links TRBV15 to TRBJ2-5, with D maybe TRBD1 (7 bases). The CDR3 totals 17 residues. The V end lost 4 bases, the J end lost 2 bases, and 20 bases lay between the germline ends. CDR1 and CDR2 from the germline V gene are LNHNV and YYDKDF (reference sequence). The CDR3 DNA follows: TGTGCCACCAGCACAGGCGGGGTTTGGACAGGTCAAGAGACCCAGTACTTC. It translates to CATSTGGVWTGQETQYF.

The chain couples TRBV27 to TRBJ1-1; D uncertain. Trimming removed 3 bases from V and 3 bases from J, with 8 bases in between. Germline V gene sequence: CDR1 MNHEY, CDR2 SMNVEV (reference sequence). The CDR3 loop spans 13 amino acids. The CDR3 protein is CASSFGWYTEAFF. CDR3 sequence (DNA): TGTGCCAGCAGTTTCGGGTGGTACACTGAAGCTTTCTTT.

The CDR3 DNA reads TGTGCCAGCACCCTCCGGGGGGGGCACGAGCAGTACTTC. Protein product: CASTLRGGHEQYF. The chain couples TRBV7-6 to TRBJ2-7; 8 positions agree with TRBD2. The CDR3 loop spans 13 amino acids. After removal of 7 bases from V and 5 bases from J, the junction contained 7 bases not matched to a gene. Germline V gene sequence: CDR1 SGHVS, CDR2 FNYEAQ.

V usage is TRBV23-1 and J usage is TRBJ1-6, with D possibly matching TRBD1 (5 bases). TRBV23-1 is identified as an open reading frame with a role that is uncertain. V gave up 4 bases and J gave up 8 bases, with 15 bases separating them. The CDR3 is 15 residues long. CDR3 DNA: TGCGCCAGCAGTCTCAACAGGATAATTGATTCACCCCTCCACTTT. The encoded protein is CASSLNRIIDSPLHF.